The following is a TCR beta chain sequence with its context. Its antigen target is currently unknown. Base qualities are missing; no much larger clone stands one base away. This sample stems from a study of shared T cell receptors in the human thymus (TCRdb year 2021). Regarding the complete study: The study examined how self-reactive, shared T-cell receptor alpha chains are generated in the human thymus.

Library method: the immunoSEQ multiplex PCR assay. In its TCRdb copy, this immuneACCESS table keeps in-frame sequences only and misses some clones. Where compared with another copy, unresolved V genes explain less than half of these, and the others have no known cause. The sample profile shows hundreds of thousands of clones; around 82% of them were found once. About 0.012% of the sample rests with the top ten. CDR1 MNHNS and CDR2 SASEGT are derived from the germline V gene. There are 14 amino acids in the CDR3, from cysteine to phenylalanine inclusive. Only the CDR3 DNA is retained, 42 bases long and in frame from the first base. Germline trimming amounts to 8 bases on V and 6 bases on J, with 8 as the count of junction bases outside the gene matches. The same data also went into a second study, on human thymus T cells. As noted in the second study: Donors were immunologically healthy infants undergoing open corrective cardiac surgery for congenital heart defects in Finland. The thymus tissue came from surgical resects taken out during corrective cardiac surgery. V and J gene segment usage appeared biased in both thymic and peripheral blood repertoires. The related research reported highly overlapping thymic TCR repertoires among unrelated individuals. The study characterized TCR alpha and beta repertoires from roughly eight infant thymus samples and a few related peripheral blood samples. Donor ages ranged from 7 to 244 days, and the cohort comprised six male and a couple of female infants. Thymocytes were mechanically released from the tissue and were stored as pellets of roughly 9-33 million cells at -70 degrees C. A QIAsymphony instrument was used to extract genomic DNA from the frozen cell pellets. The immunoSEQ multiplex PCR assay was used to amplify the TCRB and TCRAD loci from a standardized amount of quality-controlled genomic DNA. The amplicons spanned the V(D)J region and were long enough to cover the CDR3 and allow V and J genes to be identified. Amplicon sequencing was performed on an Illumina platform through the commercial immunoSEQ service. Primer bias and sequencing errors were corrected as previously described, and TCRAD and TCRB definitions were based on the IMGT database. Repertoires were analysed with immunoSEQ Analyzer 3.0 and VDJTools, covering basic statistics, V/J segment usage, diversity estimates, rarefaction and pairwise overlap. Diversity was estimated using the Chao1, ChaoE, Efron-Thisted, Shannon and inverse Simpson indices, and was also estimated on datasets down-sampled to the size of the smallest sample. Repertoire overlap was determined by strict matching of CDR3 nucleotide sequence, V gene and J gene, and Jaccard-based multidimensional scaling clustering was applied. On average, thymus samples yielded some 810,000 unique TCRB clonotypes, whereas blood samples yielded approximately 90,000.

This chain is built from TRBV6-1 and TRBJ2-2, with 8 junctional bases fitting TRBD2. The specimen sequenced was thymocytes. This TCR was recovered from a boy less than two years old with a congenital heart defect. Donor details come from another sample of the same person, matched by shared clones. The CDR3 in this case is CASRRGAGAGELFF. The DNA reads TGTGCCAGCCGTCGGGGAGCGGGAGCCGGGGAGCTGTTTTTT.